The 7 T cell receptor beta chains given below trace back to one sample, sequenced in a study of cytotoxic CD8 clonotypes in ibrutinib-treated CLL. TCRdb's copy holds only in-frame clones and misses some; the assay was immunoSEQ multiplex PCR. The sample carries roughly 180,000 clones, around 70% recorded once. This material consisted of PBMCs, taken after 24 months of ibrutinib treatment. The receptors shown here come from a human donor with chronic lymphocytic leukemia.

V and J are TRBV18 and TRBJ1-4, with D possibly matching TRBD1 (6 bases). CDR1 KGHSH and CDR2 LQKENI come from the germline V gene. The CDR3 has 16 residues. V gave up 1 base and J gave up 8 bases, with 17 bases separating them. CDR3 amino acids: CASSPRETGAGEKLFF. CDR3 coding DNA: TGTGCCAGCTCACCACGGGAGACGGGGGCGGGAGAAAAACTGTTTTTT.

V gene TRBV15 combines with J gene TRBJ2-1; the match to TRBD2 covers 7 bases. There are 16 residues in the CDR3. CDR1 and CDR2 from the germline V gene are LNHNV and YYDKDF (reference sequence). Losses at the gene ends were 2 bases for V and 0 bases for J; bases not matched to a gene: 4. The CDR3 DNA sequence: TGTGCCACCAGCAGATTAGGGAGGGGCTCCTACAATGAGCAGTTCTTC. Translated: CATSRLGRGSYNEQFF.

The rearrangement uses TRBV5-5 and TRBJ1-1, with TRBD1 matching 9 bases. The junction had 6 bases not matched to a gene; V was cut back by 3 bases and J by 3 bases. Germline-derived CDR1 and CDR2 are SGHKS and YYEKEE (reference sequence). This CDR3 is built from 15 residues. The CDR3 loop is CASSWGTGRYTEAFF. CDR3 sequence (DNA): TGTGCCAGCAGCTGGGGGACAGGGAGGTACACTGAAGCTTTCTTT. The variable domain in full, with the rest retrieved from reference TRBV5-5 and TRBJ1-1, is DAGVTQSPTHLIKTRGQQVTLRCSPISGHKSVSWYQQVLGQGPQFIFQYYEKEERGRGNFPDRFSARQFPNYSSELNVNALLLGDSALYLCASSWGTGRYTEAFFGQGTRLTVV.

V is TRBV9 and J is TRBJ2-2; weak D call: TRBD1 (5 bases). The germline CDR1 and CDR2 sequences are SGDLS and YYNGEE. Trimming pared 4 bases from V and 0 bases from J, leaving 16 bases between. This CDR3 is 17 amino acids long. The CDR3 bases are TGTGCCAGCAGCCCCAGAGGACACCCGGCGAACACCGGGGAGCTGTTTTTT. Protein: CASSPRGHPANTGELFF.

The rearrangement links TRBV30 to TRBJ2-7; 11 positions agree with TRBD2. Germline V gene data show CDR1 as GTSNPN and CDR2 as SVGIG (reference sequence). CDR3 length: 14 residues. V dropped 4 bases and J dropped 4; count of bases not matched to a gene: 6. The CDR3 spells CAWTRLAGKYEQYF. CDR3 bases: TGTGCCTGGACAAGACTAGCGGGAAAGTACGAGCAGTACTTC.

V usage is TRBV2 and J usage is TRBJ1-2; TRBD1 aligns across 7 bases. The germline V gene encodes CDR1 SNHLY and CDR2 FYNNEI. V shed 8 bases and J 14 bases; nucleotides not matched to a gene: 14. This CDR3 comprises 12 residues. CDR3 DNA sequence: TGTGCCAGCCAGAGAAAGACAGGGTTTAATACCTTC. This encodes CASQRKTGFNTF.

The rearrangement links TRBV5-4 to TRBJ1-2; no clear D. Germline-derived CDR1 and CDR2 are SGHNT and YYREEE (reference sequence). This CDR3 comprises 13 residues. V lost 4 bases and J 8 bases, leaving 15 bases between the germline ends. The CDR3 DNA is TGTGCCAGCAGCAAGGGAAATGTCGGAGGCTACACCTTC. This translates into CASSKGNVGGYTF.